The rows below give T cell receptor beta chains drawn from one sample of a study of blood T cells in healthy people across ages. From the 5' RACE reads, TCRdb called clonotypes with MiXCR, one entry per CDR3 protein. The data show around 1,500,000 distinct CDR3 sequences, approximately 28% seen once. Sequencing was done on a sample of blood. The receptors shown here come from a woman in her 30s in good health. The CDR3 runs from the conserved cysteine through the conserved F or W. A D gene is named only where the DNA matches it firmly. Size tells how often a clone was seen (once, few, many) or the class of an expanded clone, and some rows leave it out.

v_call	d_call	clone_size	j_call	cdr3_nt	cdr3_aa
TRBV6-5	NA	few	TRBJ1-5	TGTGCCAGCAGAGGGGAGCAAAATCAGCCCCAGCATTTT	CASRGEQNQPQHF
TRBV20-1	TRBD2	few	TRBJ2-7	TGCAGTGCGGAGTTAGCGGGAGGCCCGACGGGGGCCCAGTACTTC	CSAELAGGPTGAQYF
TRBV20-1	TRBD2	many	TRBJ2-5	TGCAGTGCTCCGACCCCTAGCGGGGAAGAGACCCAGTACTTC	CSAPTPSGEETQYF
TRBV3-1	TRBD1	NA	TRBJ1-1	TGTGCCAGCAGCCAAGGTGACAGGGGTAGCACTGAAGCTTTCTTT	CASSQGDRGSTEAFF
TRBV11-2	NA	few	TRBJ1-1	TGTGCCAGCAGCTTCGCCCTACGAGGGGGGGACACTGAAGCTTTCTTT	CASSFALRGGDTEAFF
TRBV6-5	TRBD1	NA	TRBJ2-1	TGTGCCAGCAGTTACCGTCGGGGACAGGGTTCAAATGAGCAGTTCTTC	CASSYRRGQGSNEQFF
TRBV7-2	NA	many	TRBJ1-5	TGTGCCAGCAGCTTCGACGGATATAGCAATCAGCCCCAGCATTTT	CASSFDGYSNQPQHF
TRBV20-1	NA	NA	TRBJ2-4	TGCAGTGCCGCCGGGAGTCGTTACAATGAGCAGTACTTC	CSAAGSRYNEQYF
TRBV20-1	NA	NA	TRBJ2-7	TGCAGTGCTAGTGTCGACAGAGCTTACAATGAGCAGTACTTC	CSASVDRAYNEQYF
TRBV5-5	NA	NA	TRBJ1-2	TGTGCCAGCAGCTTAGTATCTGGCTACACCTTC	CASSLVSGYTF
TRBV20-1	TRBD2	few	TRBJ2-1	TGCAGTGCTAGAGGTCTAGCGGACACTGTATCGGACAATGAGCAGTTCTTC	CSARGLADTVSDNEQFF
TRBV4-2	TRBD2	NA	TRBJ2-3	TGTGCCAGCAGCCAAGTCTATAGCGGGGGGGCCTCTAATACGCAGTATTTT	CASSQVYSGGASNTQYF
TRBV5-1	NA	few	TRBJ2-1	TGCGCCAGCAGCTTTGTATTAGGAGCGGGCAATGAGCAGTTTTTC	CASSFVLGAGNEQFF
TRBV7-2	TRBD1	many	TRBJ2-7	TGTGCCAGCAGCTGGGACAGGGGAAACTACGAGCAGTACTTC	CASSWDRGNYEQYF
TRBV20-1	NA	NA	TRBJ1-1	TGCAGTGCTAGAGATCGGGAGGGTCCGGAGGCTTTCTTT	CSARDREGPEAFF
TRBV15	TRBD1	many	TRBJ2-6	TGTGCCACCAGCAGAGCCGGGACAGGTTTGTGGGGGGCCAACGTCCTGACTTTC	CATSRAGTGLWGANVLTF
TRBV7-2	TRBD2	few	TRBJ2-7	TGTGCCAGCAGCTTCCCGCGGGGCGGGGGGGGCGAGCAGTACTTC	CASSFPRGGGGEQYF
TRBV7-2	TRBD2	few	TRBJ2-3	TGTGCCAGCAGCTTAGATATCCAGACTAGCGGACATGCGCAGTATTTT	CASSLDIQTSGHAQYF
TRBV20-1	NA	NA	TRBJ2-1	TGCAGTGCTAGAAGTCGTGAAGGTAGAGGTTACAATGAGCAGTTCTTC	CSARSREGRGYNEQFF
TRBV12-3/TRBV12-4	TRBD2	few	TRBJ2-1	TGTGCCAGCAGTTTCCCCCAGCGCGGGGGCTCCTACAATGAGCAGTTCTTC	CASSFPQRGGSYNEQFF
TRBV5-6	NA	many	TRBJ2-4	TGTGCCAGCAGCTTGATCGGTGCTAGCGCCAAAAACATTCAGTACTTC	CASSLIGASAKNIQYF
TRBV6-6	NA	few	TRBJ1-1	TGTGCCATCAGAACACAGGGAAGCACTGAAGCTTTCTTT	CAIRTQGSTEAFF
TRBV4-1	NA	NA	TRBJ2-7	TGCGCCAGCGGCCAGGCGATCCCTACCGAGCAGTACTTC	CASGQAIPTEQYF
TRBV6-5	NA	NA	TRBJ2-5	TGTGCCAGGAACGGACAGGGAGGGGGCCAAGAGACCCAGTACTTC	CARNGQGGGQETQYF
TRBV6-5	NA	few	TRBJ2-3	TGTGCCAGCAGTTACGGAGGTGGTAGCACAGATACGCAGTATTTT	CASSYGGGSTDTQYF
TRBV20-1	NA	many	TRBJ2-4	TGCAGTGCTACACGACAGGGACTGAACATTCAGTACTTC	CSATRQGLNIQYF
TRBV6-6	NA	NA	TRBJ2-3	TGTGCCAGCACCGTACTAGCTAGCACAGATACGCAGTATTTT	CASTVLASTDTQYF
TRBV7-9	TRBD2	NA	TRBJ2-3	TGTGCCAGCAGCGTCTCCGGGACTAGCGGGAGCACAGATACGCAGTATTTT	CASSVSGTSGSTDTQYF
TRBV10-1	NA	many	TRBJ2-5	TGCGCCAGCAGTCCCTTTATGGGAGAGACCCAGTACTTC	CASSPFMGETQYF
TRBV20-1	NA	many	TRBJ2-7	TGCAGTGCCACCTCTGTAACGGGAAGGAGCTCCTACGAGCAGTACTTC	CSATSVTGRSSYEQYF
TRBV12-3/TRBV12-4	TRBD2	many	TRBJ2-3	TGTGCCAGCAGTTTGACTAGCGGGGTTACAGATACGCAGTATTTT	CASSLTSGVTDTQYF
TRBV6-5	NA	many	TRBJ2-7	TGTGCCAGCAGCCTGGGGGCGGTTGGCTACGAGCAGTACTTC	CASSLGAVGYEQYF
TRBV20-1	NA	NA	TRBJ2-7	TGCAGTGCTGAATCCGGGAGTCCTCTCGATGGCGAGCAGTACTTC	CSAESGSPLDGEQYF
TRBV20-1	TRBD2	many	TRBJ2-1	TGCAGTGCTAGAGATATGGCGGGGGTTTCGGATGAGCAGTTCTTC	CSARDMAGVSDEQFF
TRBV5-1	NA	NA	TRBJ1-1	TGCGCCAGCAGGTTTGGTTTAGGGCCCGGGGCCGACACTGAAGCTTTCTTT	CASRFGLGPGADTEAFF
TRBV7-9	NA	many	TRBJ2-5	TGTGCCAGCAGCTCATGGGACGCGGCTCAGACCCAGTACTTC	CASSSWDAAQTQYF
TRBV6-5	NA	NA	TRBJ2-7	TGTGCCAGCAGTCCTCGACAGGGACTCAACGAGCAGGACTTC	CASSPRQGLNEQDF
TRBV12-3/TRBV12-4	NA	many	TRBJ2-1	TGTGCCAGCAGTTTAGTAGGTGGGCGCGATGAGCAGTTCTTC	CASSLVGGRDEQFF
TRBV7-2	TRBD2	few	TRBJ2-3	TGTGCCAGCAGCTTATTAAGGGCTAGCGGGGTTGGAGATACGCAGTATTTT	CASSLLRASGVGDTQYF
TRBV5-1	NA	NA	TRBJ2-3	TGCGCCAGCAGCTTTAGGGACGCTTCGCCAGATACGCAGTATTTT	CASSFRDASPDTQYF
TRBV14	TRBD2	NA	TRBJ2-1	TGTGCCAGCAGCCAGTCGGGAGGCATCAATGAGCAGTTCTTC	CASSQSGGINEQFF
TRBV7-8	NA	NA	TRBJ2-1	TGTGCCAGCAGCTTATCCACAGGGTGGGCAATAAGTGAGCAGTTCTTC	CASSLSTGWAISEQFF
TRBV29-1	TRBD2	many	TRBJ2-7	TGCAGCGTAGAAACTGGGACTAGCGAGACCTACGAGCAGTACTTC	CSVETGTSETYEQYF
TRBV20-1	NA	few	TRBJ2-5	TGCAGTGCTAGAGACAAGGGACGGGCATCGGGAGAGACCCAGTACTTC	CSARDKGRASGETQYF
TRBV13	NA	NA	TRBJ2-7	TGTGCCAGCAGCCCCAATTCCGGGAGTCCCCACGAGCAGTACTTC	CASSPNSGSPHEQYF
TRBV6-5	NA	NA	TRBJ2-2	TGTGCCAGCAGTTATGGGCCCGGGGAGCTGTTTTTT	CASSYGPGELFF
TRBV7-9	TRBD2	many	TRBJ2-7	TGTGCCAGCAGCCGACGACTGGCGGGGGGGACCTACGAGCAGTACTTC	CASSRRLAGGTYEQYF
TRBV4-1	NA	NA	TRBJ1-5	TGCGCCAGCAGCCAGAGGGGGGATGAACAGCCCCAGCATTTT	CASSQRGDEQPQHF
TRBV20-1	NA	once	TRBJ2-2	TGCAGTGCTAGACTCCCGGGACCAGTGACCGGGGAGCTGTTTTTT	CSARLPGPVTGELFF
TRBV7-2	TRBD1	few	TRBJ1-5	TGTGCCAGCAGCTTTGGACAGGGAAGGCAGCCCCAGCATTTT	CASSFGQGRQPQHF
TRBV20-1	TRBD2	NA	TRBJ2-7	TGCAGTGCTAGCATAGCGGGGGGCCTCTACGAGCAGTACTTC	CSASIAGGLYEQYF
TRBV20-1	NA	NA	TRBJ2-3	TGCAGTGCCCTCGCGGACCCTCATGAAGATACGCAGTATTTT	CSALADPHEDTQYF
TRBV7-2	NA	many	TRBJ2-7	TGTGCCAGCAGCCCGTGGGCCGCGTCTTACGAGCAGTACTTC	CASSPWAASYEQYF
TRBV12-3/TRBV12-4	TRBD1	many	TRBJ1-6	TGTGCCAGCAGCAGACAGGGACAATATAATTCACCCCTCCACTTT	CASSRQGQYNSPLHF
TRBV10-3	NA	many	TRBJ2-5	TGTGCCATCAGTCAATCTGACGTTGACGGGAATCGGGGCGAGACCCAGTACTTC	CAISQSDVDGNRGETQYF
TRBV29-1	TRBD2	many	TRBJ2-7	TGCAGCGTTGGACTAGCTGACGAGCAGTACTTC	CSVGLADEQYF